The 31 T cell receptor beta chains below were found in one sample sequenced in a study of cytomegalovirus exposure and HLA in healthy donors. The primer mix had 60 Vbeta and 13 Jbeta primers. Produced via immunoSEQ multiplex PCR; TCRdb's table is partial and in-frame only. The repertoire consists of fewer than 140,000 clones, with 65% to 80% occurring once and the leading ten covering 2.5% to 3%. Sequenced sample: PBMCs. Receptors originate from a male donor in good health and CMV-seropositive.

The rearrangement uses TRBV6-5 and TRBJ1-1; D is undetermined. Germline CDR1 and CDR2: MNHEY and SVGAGI. Trimming removed 6 bases from V and 1 base from J, with 15 bases in between. The CDR3 totals 15 residues. This chain's CDR3 is CASRLQPGSNTEAFF. The CDR3 DNA reads TGTGCCAGCAGGTTACAACCGGGGTCGAACACTGAAGCTTTCTTT.

This chain joins TRBV2 and TRBJ2-7; TRBD1 agrees at 9 bases. The germline V gene encodes CDR1 SNHLY and CDR2 FYNNEI. The CDR3 spans 15 residues. The trim removed 5 bases at V and 6 bases at J, leaving 11 bases unmatched. The CDR3 DNA reads TGTGCCAGCAGTAGAACAGGGGGCAAAGGGCTCGAGCAGTACTTC. Translated, it gives CASSRTGGKGLEQYF.

The genes are TRBV28 and TRBJ2-1; unclear D gene. Trimming cost V 3 bases and J 4 bases, with 22 bases left between them. Germline-derived CDR1 and CDR2 are MDHEN and SYDVKM. The CDR3 spans 18 residues. The CDR3 loop reads CASSFGLVITPSYNEQFF. The CDR3, as DNA: TGTGCCAGCAGTTTCGGCCTAGTCATCACCCCATCATACAATGAGCAGTTCTTC.

V is TRBV30 and J is TRBJ1-5; the match to TRBD1 covers 12 bases. Germline V gene sequence: CDR1 GTSNPN, CDR2 SVGIG (reference sequence). The CDR3 has 15 residues. The ends lost 4 bases at V and 6 bases at J; junction bases unmatched: 7. CDR3 DNA: TGTGCCTGGACGCCGGGACAGGGGGCGAGTCAGCCCCAGCATTTT. Protein product: CAWTPGQGASQPQHF.

Written as DNA, the CDR3 is TGTGCCAGCAGCCCTGAGACAGGGACCCAGTACTTC. The encoded protein is CASSPETGTQYF. The gene calls are TRBV5-4 and TRBJ2-7, with D possibly TRBD1 on 6 matching bases. The assigned J gene may be wrong: the sequence end matches TRBJ2-5 better. The CDR3 has 12 residues. CDR1 and CDR2 from the germline V gene are SGHNT and YYREEE (reference sequence).

The chain uses TRBV7-8 and TRBJ2-3, with D perhaps matching TRBD1 (6 bases). Germline V gene lookup returns CDR1 SGHVS and CDR2 FQNEAQ. V was cut by 3 bases and J by 1 base, with 11 bases left in between. The CDR3 is made up of 15 amino acids. CDR3 loop: CASSLFWGRTDTQYF. DNA for the CDR3: TGTGCCAGCAGCTTGTTCTGGGGGCGCACAGATACGCAGTATTTT.

V is TRBV19 and J is TRBJ2-1, with TRBD2 identical over 12 bases. V dropped 6 bases and J dropped 10; count of bases not matched to a gene: 10. Germline CDR1 LNHDA, CDR2 SQIVND (reference sequence). CDR3 length: 15 residues. The CDR3 sequence: CASSPRLAGVKEQFF. The CDR3 DNA sequence: TGTGCCAGTAGCCCCAGACTAGCGGGGGTCAAAGAGCAGTTCTTC.

The gene calls are TRBV2 and TRBJ2-1; 10 nucleotides agree with TRBD2. The V segment lost 7 bases and the J segment 9 bases; nucleotides outside the gene matches: 12. Per germline, CDR1 SNHLY and CDR2 FYNNEI. The CDR3 spans 15 residues. CDR3 coding DNA: TGTGCCAGCACCCGCCTCTTGAAGCGGGAGGGTGAGCAGTTCTTC. Its protein product is CASTRLLKREGEQFF.

This chain connects TRBV6-1 to TRBJ2-7, with a possible D match to TRBD2 (6 bases). The CDR3 has 12 residues. CDR1 MNHNS and CDR2 SASEGT come from the germline V gene. V gave up 7 bases and J gave up 2 bases, with 9 bases separating them. This CDR3 is CASNRETYEQYF. The CDR3, as DNA: TGTGCCAGCAATCGGGAGACCTACGAGCAGTACTTC.

This chain connects TRBV7-9 to TRBJ2-7; 9 bases match TRBD1. V trimming: 5 bases; J trimming: 3 bases; junction bases outside the gene matches: 2. The germline gives CDR1 SEHNR, CDR2 FQNEAQ (reference sequence). The CDR3 is 13 amino acids. The CDR3, as DNA: TGTGCCAGCAGCACGGGACAGGGCTACGAGCAGTACTTC. This gives the protein CASSTGQGYEQYF.

This chain uses TRBV28 with TRBJ1-3, with a tentative D call TRBD1 (6 bases). The CDR3 sequence is 14 residues long. Germline V gene lookup returns CDR1 MDHEN and CDR2 SYDVKM. The V end was cut by 4 bases, the J end by 2 bases, with 9 bases between. The CDR3 DNA reads TGTGCCAGCAGTTCGACAGGAACTGGAAACACCATATATTTT. Translating gives CASSSTGTGNTIYF.

The chain recombines TRBV5-1 with TRBJ2-7; D is perhaps TRBD1 (5 bases). This CDR3 region has 13 residues. V lost 0 bases and J lost 3, with 7 bases in between. From germline, CDR1 is SGHRS and CDR2 YFSETQ. The CDR3 DNA follows: TGCGCCAGCAGCTTGGCCCAGGGCTACGAGCAGTACTTC. Translating it yields CASSLAQGYEQYF.

The genes are TRBV7-9 and TRBJ1-1, with D possibly being TRBD1 (5 bases). V lost 2 bases and J lost 8, with 12 bases in between. Looked up from germline, CDR1 is SEHNR and CDR2 is FQNEAQ (reference sequence). This CDR3 region has 13 residues. The DNA for the CDR3 is TGTGCCAGCAGCTTAAGTCGGCCAGGGGAAGCTTTCTTT. It yields the protein CASSLSRPGEAFF.

The CDR3, as DNA: TGTGCCAGCAGTCTCACGACAGGGGTGGGAAAACTGTTTTTT. It codes for CASSLTTGVGKLFF. V usage is TRBV6-5 and J usage is TRBJ1-4; 8 bases fit TRBD1. The CDR3 is 14 amino acids. Germline CDR1 reads MNHEY; CDR2 reads SVGAGI. V lost 5 bases, J lost 10 bases, and 9 bases stayed unmatched.

Regarding this clone: Compared with germline, one end of the junction differs, possibly owing to a read error. The rearrangement links TRBV5-1 to TRBJ1-2; D might be TRBD1 (5 bases). Looked up from germline, CDR1 is SGHRS and CDR2 is YFSETQ. This CDR3 comprises 13 residues. DNA of the CDR3: TGCGCCAGCAGCTTGGGGCCGACCTGGGGCTACCCCTTC. It encodes CASSLGPTWGYPF. The variable domain in full, with the rest retrieved from reference TRBV5-1 and TRBJ1-2, is KAGVTQTPRYLIKTRGQQVTLSCSPISGHRSVSWYQQTPGQGLQFLFEYFSETQRNKGNFPGRFSGRQFSNSRSEMNVSTLELGDSALYLCASSLGPTWGYPFGSGTRLTVV.

This clone was observed a handful of times. The chain employs TRBV19 and TRBJ2-1; the D gene is possibly TRBD2 (6 bases). V was clipped by 5 bases and J by 0 bases, with 11 bases between them. The germline V gene has CDR1 LNHDA and CDR2 SQIVND (reference sequence). The CDR3 is 15 residues long. The CDR3 reads CASSRMGGSYNEQFF. CDR3 sequence (DNA): TGTGCCAGTAGTCGGATGGGAGGCTCCTACAATGAGCAGTTCTTC.

The chain is built from TRBV29-1 and TRBJ2-3; 8 bases map to TRBD1. Looked up from germline, CDR1 is SQVTM and CDR2 is ANQGSEA. The CDR3 contains 12 residues. V lost 6 bases to trimming and J lost 4 bases; unmatched junction nucleotides: 3. DNA of the CDR3: TGCAGCGTCCCACAGGGGGCAGATACGCAGTATTTT. Translated: CSVPQGADTQYF.

The CDR3 DNA reads TGCGCCAGCAGCCGGGACAGGGCGGGTGAGCAGTTCTTC. Its protein is CASSRDRAGEQFF. The chain combines TRBV5-1 with TRBJ2-1, with TRBD1 matching over 9 bases. Germline trimming cut 4 bases from V and 9 bases from J; bases unmatched to any gene: 5. Germline loops: CDR1 SGHRS, CDR2 YFSETQ. This CDR3 spans 13 amino acids.

The genes are TRBV5-1 and TRBJ2-3; TRBD2 aligns across 13 bases. The germline gives CDR1 SGHRS, CDR2 YFSETQ. With 0 bases clipped from V and 4 bases from J, the junction kept 14 bases outside the gene matches. The CDR3 sequence is 20 residues long. The CDR3 spells CASSLAGLAGHPSTADTQYF. The CDR3 DNA follows: TGCGCCAGCAGCTTGGCGGGACTAGCGGGGCACCCATCAACGGCAGATACGCAGTATTTT.

The J gene is TRBJ2-3, the V gene TRBV28; TRBD2 agrees at 7 bases. The CDR3 is 12 residues long. V lost 11 bases and J lost 0; bases outside the gene matches: 2. Germline V gene sequence: CDR1 MDHEN, CDR2 SYDVKM. The CDR3 region has the DNA TGTGCCTGGCGGGGGAGCACAGATACGCAGTATTTT. Protein: CAWRGSTDTQYF.

V is TRBV7-3 and J is TRBJ1-1; tentatively, D is TRBD1 (5 bases). Germline V gene data show CDR1 as SGHTA and CDR2 as FQGTGA. The V and J ends lost 4 bases and 4 bases respectively, with 10 bases between them. The CDR3 totals 13 residues. Written as DNA, the CDR3 is TGTGCCAGCAGCTCAGGGATTTCCACTGAAGCTTTCTTT. Encoded protein: CASSSGISTEAFF.

The V gene is TRBV6-5, the J gene TRBJ2-7; 7 nucleotides align to TRBD1. CDR1 and CDR2 (germline): MNHEY, SVGAGI. The CDR3 consists of 14 residues. The junction had 8 bases not matched to a gene; V was cut back by 5 bases and J by 4 bases. The CDR3 nucleotides are TGTGCCAGCAGTACCACAGGGGTGGGTTACGAGCAGTACTTC. This sequence encodes CASSTTGVGYEQYF.

The rearrangement joins TRBV18 to TRBJ2-7, with D tentatively TRBD1 (6 bases). This CDR3 comprises 15 residues. V was pared by 2 bases and J by 3 bases, with 14 bases between. CDR1 KGHSH and CDR2 LQKENI come from the germline V gene. CDR3 DNA: TGTGCCAGCTCACCAATAAGGACAGTCATCTACGAGCAGTACTTC. Translated, it gives CASSPIRTVIYEQYF.

CDR3 in DNA: TGTGCCAGCAGCGTAGTCGGCCAGGGGGATTGGTATGGCTACACCTTC. Translating it yields CASSVVGQGDWYGYTF. The chain is built from TRBV9 and TRBJ1-2; 7 bases agree with TRBD1. The CDR3 spans 16 residues. CDR1 and CDR2 from the germline V gene are SGDLS and YYNGEE. The V and J ends lost 0 bases and 5 bases, in that order; junction bases with no gene match: 10.

V and J are TRBV5-1 and TRBJ1-4; D ambiguous. CDR1 is SGHRS, CDR2 YFSETQ, per germline. This CDR3 region has 15 residues. The V and J ends lost 1 base and 0 bases respectively, with 7 bases between them. In DNA, the CDR3 is TGCGCCAGCAGCTTGTCCGGTGCAACTAATGAAAAACTGTTTTTT. This sequence encodes CASSLSGATNEKLFF.

This clone has only a few counts. The junction departs from germline at one end; a sequencing error may be responsible. J is TRBJ1-6 and V is TRBV6-5; D uncertain. In germline, CDR1 is MNHEY, CDR2 SVGAGI. The CDR3 has 15 residues. The CDR3 DNA is TGTGCCAGCAGTTACTCGCAGAAAGTGTATTCGCCCCTCCACTTT. As protein: CASSYSQKVYSPLHF.

The gene calls are TRBV11-2 and TRBJ2-3; tentative D call: TRBD2 (6 bases). The CDR3 sequence is 16 residues long. V was trimmed by 5 bases and J by 2 bases, leaving 17 bases between them. Germline-derived CDR1 and CDR2 are SGHAT and FQNNGV. The CDR3 sequence: CASSRVGGRVTDTQYF. In DNA, the CDR3 is TGTGCCAGCAGCCGGGTGGGAGGTAGGGTCACAGATACGCAGTATTTT. Looking up the rest from reference TRBV11-2 and TRBJ2-3 gives the full variable domain: EAGVAQSPRYKIIEKRQSVAFWCNPISGHATLYWYQQILGQGPKLLIQFQNNGVVDDSQLPKDRFSAERLKGVDSTLKIQPAKLEDSAVYLCASSRVGGRVTDTQYFGPGTRLTVL.

Only a few counts were recorded for this clone. V is TRBV4-3 and J is TRBJ1-4; TRBD1 might be the D (5 bases). The length of the CDR3 is 16 residues. V shed 0 bases and J shed 8 bases, with 16 bases lying between them. CDR1 and CDR2 (germline): LGHNA, YSLEER. The CDR3 nucleotides read TGCGCCAGCAGCCAAGATTCCCCGGGGGTAAGAGAAAAACTGTTTTTT. Translation gives CASSQDSPGVREKLFF.

The chain has TRBV2 and TRBJ1-5, with D uncertain. Trimming removed 5 bases from V and 0 bases from J, with 8 bases in between. The CDR3 runs 14 residues. Germline V gives CDR1 SNHLY, CDR2 FYNNEI. The CDR3 protein is CASSQDNSNQPQHF. The CDR3, as DNA: TGTGCCAGCAGTCAAGACAATAGCAATCAGCCCCAGCATTTT.

The sample holds one count of this clone. The chain links TRBV6-5 to TRBJ1-2; possibly TRBD1 for D (6 bases). Per the germline V gene, CDR1 is MNHEY and CDR2 is SVGAGI. CDR3 length: 16 residues. V lost 2 bases and J 0 bases, leaving 13 bases between the germline ends. The CDR3 DNA reads TGTGCCAGCAGTTACAACAGGGTGATGTCTAACTATGGCTACACCTTC. Translated, it gives CASSYNRVMSNYGYTF.

The CDR3 nucleotides are TGTGCCAGCAGTCAGGGGGACTTACTATCCTACGAGCAGTACTTC. It encodes CASSQGDLLSYEQYF. The chain carries TRBV28 and TRBJ2-7, with D possibly matching TRBD1 (7 bases). This CDR3 is 15 amino acids long. Per germline, CDR1 MDHEN and CDR2 SYDVKM. Trimming left V 5 bases short and J 1 base short, with 15 bases between.